One and the same sample provided the 14 T cell receptor beta chains below, sequenced in a study of shared clonotypes between healthy human individuals. Repertoires were generated with immunoSEQ multiplex PCR, while TCRdb's copy carries only in-frame clones and drops some. The sample contains 650,000 to 800,000 clones, about 90% of which appear only once. Positively selected for CCR7, the CD45RO-negative cells used as naive CD8 cells excluded terminally differentiated effector memory CD45RA+ cells. The sequenced material came from naive CD8+ T cells sorted from blood. Receptors were obtained from a man aged 25 to 45 in good health.

The chain's CDR3 is CASSLVTAMNTEAFF. Written as DNA, the CDR3 is TGTGCCAGCAGCTTAGTTACAGCCATGAACACTGAAGCTTTCTTT. The V gene is TRBV11-2, the J gene TRBJ1-1; no firm D call. V lost 1 base and J lost 0, with 9 bases in between. CDR3 length: 15 amino acids. CDR1 SGHAT and CDR2 FQNNGV come from the germline V gene.

The chain joins TRBV30 to TRBJ1-2, with a weak D call TRBD1 (5 bases). The CDR3 covers 14 residues. V lost 0 bases and J lost 6, with 14 bases in between. In germline, CDR1 is GTSNPN, CDR2 SVGIG (reference sequence). The CDR3 reads CAWSVLGAGDGYTF. Here the CDR3 DNA reads TGTGCCTGGAGTGTACTAGGGGCAGGAGATGGCTACACCTTC.

As regards this clone: Other DNA sequences from this sample encode an identical CDR3 as well. The gene calls are TRBV27 and TRBJ2-3; D is unresolved. This CDR3 comprises 12 residues. V was clipped by 3 bases and J by 5 bases, with 6 bases between them. The germline V gene has CDR1 MNHEY and CDR2 SMNVEV (reference sequence). The DNA of the CDR3 is TGTGCCAGCAGTTTCAGAAAAGATACGCAGTATTTT. It codes for CASSFRKDTQYF.

CDR3 residues: CASSYYGRADNEQFF. The CDR3 bases are TGTGCCAGCAGTTACTACGGGAGGGCGGACAATGAGCAGTTCTTC. The chain employs TRBV6-5 and TRBJ2-1, with 8 nucleotides matching TRBD2. V was pared by 1 base and J by 5 bases, with 4 bases of the junction left unmatched. The CDR3 length is 15 residues. CDR1 is MNHEY, CDR2 SVGAGI, per germline.

This clone was observed a single time. The chain joins TRBV16 to TRBJ1-5; D unresolved. The V end lost 1 base, the J end lost 4 bases, and 17 bases lay between the germline ends. CDR1 is KGHSY, CDR2 FQNENV, per germline. CDR3 size: 17 residues. The CDR3 spells CASSQFLVARRNQPQHF. CDR3 DNA sequence: TGTGCCAGCAGCCAATTCCTGGTAGCTAGGAGGAATCAGCCCCAGCATTTT.

The chain is built from TRBV6-5 and TRBJ2-7; possible D gene TRBD2, 5 bases. The length of the CDR3 is 15 residues. Trimming stripped 4 bases from V and 0 bases from J, with 13 bases between. Germline CDR1 reads MNHEY; CDR2 reads SVGAGI. The CDR3 nucleotides are TGTGCCAGCAGTTCTGACGGGAAGAGCTCCTACGAGCAGTACTTC. It translates to CASSSDGKSSYEQYF.

The chain employs TRBV7-9 and TRBJ2-5; TRBD1 aligns across 9 bases. There are 14 residues in the CDR3. J was trimmed by 9 bases and V by 2 bases; bases with no gene match: 7. Germline-derived CDR1 and CDR2 are SEHNR and FQNEAQ (reference sequence). The CDR3: CASSLLGQGGAQYF. CDR3 in DNA: TGTGCCAGCAGCTTATTGGGACAGGGTGGCGCCCAGTACTTC.

This CDR3 reads CASSVRDRGTDTQYF. CDR3 DNA sequence: TGTGCCAGCAGCGTCCGGGACAGGGGGACAGATACGCAGTATTTT. The chain has TRBV9 and TRBJ2-3; 11 nucleotides align to TRBD1. This CDR3 is built from 15 residues. Germline values: CDR1 SGDLS, CDR2 YYNGEE. Trimming cost V 2 bases and J 3 bases; bases outside gene matches: 2.

J is TRBJ2-7 and V is TRBV7-2; TRBD2 matches 11 bases. Germline lookup yields CDR1 SGHTA and CDR2 FQGNSA. V gave up 1 base and J gave up 1 base; unmatched junction bases: 3. This CDR3 has 16 amino acids. The CDR3 region is CASSLEVAGGSYEQYF. CDR3 coding DNA: TGTGCCAGCAGCTTAGAGGTAGCGGGAGGGTCCTACGAGCAGTACTTC. Looking up the rest from reference TRBV7-2 and TRBJ2-7 gives the full variable domain: GAGVSQSPSNKVTEKGKDVELRCDPISGHTALYWYRQSLGQGLEFLIYFQGNSAPDKSGLPSDRFSAERTGGSVSTLTIQRTQQEDSAVYLCASSLEVAGGSYEQYFGPGTRLTVT.

This clone turned up a few times. The chain uses TRBV5-6 and TRBJ2-7; 14 bases map to TRBD2. CDR3 size: 15 residues. In germline, CDR1 is SGHDT, CDR2 YYEEEE. V lost 3 bases and J lost 5; bases outside the gene matches: 4. The CDR3 region is CASSSGLAGAHEQYF. The CDR3 DNA reads TGTGCCAGCAGCTCGGGACTAGCGGGAGCCCACGAGCAGTACTTC. Supplemented by reference TRBV5-6 and TRBJ2-7, the full variable domain reads DAGVTQSPTHLIKTRGQQVTLRCSPKSGHDTVSWYQQALGQGPQFIFQYYEEEERQRGNFPDRFSGHQFPNYSSELNVNALLLGDSALYLCASSSGLAGAHEQYFGPGTRLTVT.

The rearrangement links TRBV19 to TRBJ2-3; D remains unclear. Germline V CDR1 and CDR2: LNHDA, SQIVND (reference sequence). Trimming removed 5 bases at V and 4 bases at J, with 10 bases between. CDR3 length equals 13 residues. CDR3: CASSSRVPDTQYF. CDR3 DNA: TGTGCCAGTAGTTCCCGGGTCCCAGATACGCAGTATTTT.

The chain couples TRBV15 to TRBJ2-1; 10 bases line up with TRBD2. CDR1 LNHNV and CDR2 YYDKDF come from the germline V gene (reference sequence). The trim removed 1 base at V and 3 bases at J, leaving 0 bases unmatched. The CDR3 consists of 15 residues. CDR3: CATSRASGGYNEQFF. CDR3 nucleotides: TGTGCCACCAGCAGAGCTAGCGGGGGCTACAATGAGCAGTTCTTC.

The V call is TRBV4-1, the J call TRBJ2-5; TRBD1 matches 10 bases. This CDR3 contains 14 residues. Per the germline V gene, CDR1 is MGHRA and CDR2 is YSYEKL. The V segment lost 3 bases and the J segment 7 bases; nucleotides outside the gene matches: 5. CDR3 residues: CASSQTGGSGTQYF. Written as DNA, the CDR3 is TGCGCCAGCAGCCAGACAGGGGGCTCCGGGACCCAGTACTTC.

The chain combines TRBV27 with TRBJ1-5; unclear D gene. With 2 bases removed from V and 2 bases from J, the gap between germline ends came to 13 bases. This CDR3 has 16 residues. The V gene's germline CDR1 is MNHEY and CDR2 SMNVEV (reference sequence). Here the CDR3 DNA reads TGTGCCAGCAGTTTAGTAGCCGATCTAGGCAATCAGCCCCAGCATTTT. It is translated as CASSLVADLGNQPQHF.